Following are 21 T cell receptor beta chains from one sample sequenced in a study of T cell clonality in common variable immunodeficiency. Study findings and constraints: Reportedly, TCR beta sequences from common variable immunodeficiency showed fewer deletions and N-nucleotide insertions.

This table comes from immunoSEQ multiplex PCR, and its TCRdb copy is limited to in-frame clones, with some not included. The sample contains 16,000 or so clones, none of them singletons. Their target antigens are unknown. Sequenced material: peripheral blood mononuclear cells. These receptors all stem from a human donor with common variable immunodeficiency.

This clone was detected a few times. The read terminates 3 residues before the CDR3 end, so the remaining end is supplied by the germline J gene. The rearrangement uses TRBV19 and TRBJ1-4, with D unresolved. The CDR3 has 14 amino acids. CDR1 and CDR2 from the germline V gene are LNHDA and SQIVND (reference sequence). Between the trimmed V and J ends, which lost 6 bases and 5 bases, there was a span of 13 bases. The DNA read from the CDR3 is TGTGCCAGTAGGGGCACCCAGGCGAATGAAAAA. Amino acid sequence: CASRGTQANEK. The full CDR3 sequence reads CASRGTQANEKLFF. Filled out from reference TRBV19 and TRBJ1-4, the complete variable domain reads DGGITQSPKYLFRKEGQNVTLSCEQNLNHDAMYWYRQDPGQGLRLIYYSQIVNDFQKGDIAEGYSVSREKKESFPLTVTSAQKNPTAFYLCASRGTQANEKLFFGSGTQLSVL.

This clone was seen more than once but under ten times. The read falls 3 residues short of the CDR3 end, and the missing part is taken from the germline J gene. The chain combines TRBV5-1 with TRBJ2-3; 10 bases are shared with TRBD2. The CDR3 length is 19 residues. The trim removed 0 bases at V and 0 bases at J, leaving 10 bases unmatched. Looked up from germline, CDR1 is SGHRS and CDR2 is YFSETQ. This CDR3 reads CASSLGGASGSTSTDTQYF. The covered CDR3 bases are TGCGCCAGCAGCTTGGGTGGGGCTAGCGGGAGCACTAGCACAGATACG.

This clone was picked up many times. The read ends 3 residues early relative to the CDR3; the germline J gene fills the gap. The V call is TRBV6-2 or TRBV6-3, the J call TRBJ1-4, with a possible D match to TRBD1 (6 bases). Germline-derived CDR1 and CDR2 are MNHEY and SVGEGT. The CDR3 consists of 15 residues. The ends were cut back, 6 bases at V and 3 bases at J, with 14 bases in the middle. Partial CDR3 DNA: TGTGCCAGCAGACCCGGACAGTCAGCTAATGAAAAA. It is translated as CASRPGQSANEK. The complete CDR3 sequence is CASRPGQSANEKLFF.

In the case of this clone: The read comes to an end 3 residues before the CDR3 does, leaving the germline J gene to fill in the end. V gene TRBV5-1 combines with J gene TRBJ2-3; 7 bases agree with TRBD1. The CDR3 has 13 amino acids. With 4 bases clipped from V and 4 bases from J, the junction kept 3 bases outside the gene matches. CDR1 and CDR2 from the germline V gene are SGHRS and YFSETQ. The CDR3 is CASSLQGPDTQYF. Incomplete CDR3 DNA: TGCGCCAGCAGCCTACAGGGGCCAGATACG.

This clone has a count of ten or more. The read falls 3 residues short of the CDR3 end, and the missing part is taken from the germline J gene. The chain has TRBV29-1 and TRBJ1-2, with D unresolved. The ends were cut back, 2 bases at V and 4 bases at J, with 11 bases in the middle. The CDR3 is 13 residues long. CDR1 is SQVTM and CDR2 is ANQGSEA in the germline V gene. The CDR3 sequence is CSVENWARYGYTF. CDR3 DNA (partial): TGCAGCGTTGAAAATTGGGCTCGCTATGGC.

CDR3 in amino acids: CAWSSGGSTDTQYF. The sequenced CDR3 bases are TGTGCCTGGAGTAGCGGGGGAAGCACAGATACG. J is TRBJ2-3 and V is TRBV30; 8 bases are shared with TRBD2. The read ends 3 residues before the CDR3 terminus; that terminus is restored from the germline J gene. V lost 2 bases and J lost 0; bases outside the gene matches: 1. CDR1 is GTSNPN and CDR2 is SVGIG in the germline V gene (reference sequence). CDR3 length equals 14 residues.

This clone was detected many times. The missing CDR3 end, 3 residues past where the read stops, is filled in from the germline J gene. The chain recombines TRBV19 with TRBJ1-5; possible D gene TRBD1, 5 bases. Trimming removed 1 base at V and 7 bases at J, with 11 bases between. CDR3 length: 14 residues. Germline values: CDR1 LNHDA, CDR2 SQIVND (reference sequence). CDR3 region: CASSIVAGRQPQHF. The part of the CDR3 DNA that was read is TGTGCCAGTAGTATAGTGGCAGGGAGACAGCCC.

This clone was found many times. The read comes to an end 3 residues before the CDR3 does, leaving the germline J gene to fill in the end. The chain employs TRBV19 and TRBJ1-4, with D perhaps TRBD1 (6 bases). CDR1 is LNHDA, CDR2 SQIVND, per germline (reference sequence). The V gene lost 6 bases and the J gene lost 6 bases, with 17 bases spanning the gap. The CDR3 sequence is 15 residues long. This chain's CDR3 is CASRRADRVDEKLFF. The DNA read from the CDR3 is TGTGCCAGTAGAAGAGCGGACAGAGTTGATGAAAAA.

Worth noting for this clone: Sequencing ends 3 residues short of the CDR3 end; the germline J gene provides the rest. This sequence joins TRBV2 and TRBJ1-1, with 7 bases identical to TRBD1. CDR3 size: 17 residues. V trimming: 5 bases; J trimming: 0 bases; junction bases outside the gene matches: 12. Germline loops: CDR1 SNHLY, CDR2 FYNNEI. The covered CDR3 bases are TGTGCCAGCAGTCATCCCGGGACAGATTACATGAACACTGAA. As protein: CASSHPGTDYMNTE. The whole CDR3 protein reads CASSHPGTDYMNTEAFF.

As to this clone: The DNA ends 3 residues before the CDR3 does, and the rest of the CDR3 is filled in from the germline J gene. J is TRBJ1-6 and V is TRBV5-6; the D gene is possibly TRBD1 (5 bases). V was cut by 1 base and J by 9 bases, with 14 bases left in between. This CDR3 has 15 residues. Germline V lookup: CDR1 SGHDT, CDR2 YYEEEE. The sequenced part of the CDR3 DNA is TGTGCCAGCAGCTTGTCCCCGACAGTAATTTCACCC. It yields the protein CASSLSPTVISP. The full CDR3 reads CASSLSPTVISPLHF.

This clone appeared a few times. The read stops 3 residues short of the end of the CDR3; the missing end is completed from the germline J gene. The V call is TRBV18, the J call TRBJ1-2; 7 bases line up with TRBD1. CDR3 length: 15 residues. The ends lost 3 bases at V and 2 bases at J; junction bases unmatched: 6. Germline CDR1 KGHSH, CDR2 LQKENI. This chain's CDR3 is CASSPIQGTNYGYTF. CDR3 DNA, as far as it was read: TGTGCCAGCTCACCCATACAGGGGACAAACTATGGC.

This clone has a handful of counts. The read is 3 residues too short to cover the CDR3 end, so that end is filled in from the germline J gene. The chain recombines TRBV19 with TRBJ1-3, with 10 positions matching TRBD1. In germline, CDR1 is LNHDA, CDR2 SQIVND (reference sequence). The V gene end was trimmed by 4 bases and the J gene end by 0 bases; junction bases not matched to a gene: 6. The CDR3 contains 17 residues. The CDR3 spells CASSTGTGVVSGNTIYF. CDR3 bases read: TGTGCCAGTAGTACCGGGACAGGGGTCGTCTCTGGAAACACC.

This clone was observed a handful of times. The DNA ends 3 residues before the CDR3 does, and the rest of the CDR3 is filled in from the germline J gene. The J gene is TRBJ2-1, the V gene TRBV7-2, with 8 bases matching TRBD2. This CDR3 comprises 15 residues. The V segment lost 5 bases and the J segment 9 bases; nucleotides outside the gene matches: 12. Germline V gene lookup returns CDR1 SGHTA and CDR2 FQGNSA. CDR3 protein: CASSPVRGGLIEQFF. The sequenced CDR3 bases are TGTGCCAGCAGCCCGGTACGGGGGGGGCTTATTGAG.

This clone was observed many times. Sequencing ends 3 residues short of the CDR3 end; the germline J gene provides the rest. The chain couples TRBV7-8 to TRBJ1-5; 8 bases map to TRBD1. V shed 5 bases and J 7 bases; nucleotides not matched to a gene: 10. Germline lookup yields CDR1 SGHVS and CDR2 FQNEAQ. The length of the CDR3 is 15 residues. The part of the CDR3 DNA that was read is TGTGCCAGCAGCCCTCGGACAGGGCAGTCACAGCCC. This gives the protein CASSPRTGQSQP. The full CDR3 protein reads CASSPRTGQSQPQHF.

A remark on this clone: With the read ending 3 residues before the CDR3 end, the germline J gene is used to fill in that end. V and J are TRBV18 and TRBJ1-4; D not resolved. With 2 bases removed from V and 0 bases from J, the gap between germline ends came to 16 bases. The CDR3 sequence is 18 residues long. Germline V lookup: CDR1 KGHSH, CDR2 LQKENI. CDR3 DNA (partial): TGTGCCAGCTCACCAAGAGGTATTAGCGGGTCAACTAATGAAAAA. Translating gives CASSPRGISGSTNEK. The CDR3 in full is CASSPRGISGSTNEKLFF.

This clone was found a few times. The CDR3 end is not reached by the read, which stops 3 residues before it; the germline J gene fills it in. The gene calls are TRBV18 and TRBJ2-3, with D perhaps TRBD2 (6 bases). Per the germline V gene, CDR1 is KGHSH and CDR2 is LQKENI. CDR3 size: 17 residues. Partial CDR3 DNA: TGTGCCAGCTCACTTCAAGGTTGGGGCGGGGCCCTTGGGACG. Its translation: CASSLQGWGGALGT. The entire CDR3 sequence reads CASSLQGWGGALGTQYF.

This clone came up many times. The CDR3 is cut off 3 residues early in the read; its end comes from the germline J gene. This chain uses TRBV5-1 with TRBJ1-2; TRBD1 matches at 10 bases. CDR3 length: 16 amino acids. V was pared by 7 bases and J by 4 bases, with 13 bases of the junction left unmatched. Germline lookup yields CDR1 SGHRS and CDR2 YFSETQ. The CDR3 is CASRRPGQGLAYGYTF. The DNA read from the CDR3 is TGCGCCAGCCGACGGCCGGGACAGGGGTTAGCCTATGGC.

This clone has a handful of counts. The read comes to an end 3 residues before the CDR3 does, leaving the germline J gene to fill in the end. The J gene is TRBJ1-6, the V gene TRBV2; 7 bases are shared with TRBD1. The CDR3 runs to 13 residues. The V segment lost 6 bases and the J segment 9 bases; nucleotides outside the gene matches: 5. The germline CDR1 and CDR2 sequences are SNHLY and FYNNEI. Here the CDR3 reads CASSGDRSSPLHF. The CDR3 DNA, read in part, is TGTGCCAGCAGCGGGGACAGATCTTCACCC.

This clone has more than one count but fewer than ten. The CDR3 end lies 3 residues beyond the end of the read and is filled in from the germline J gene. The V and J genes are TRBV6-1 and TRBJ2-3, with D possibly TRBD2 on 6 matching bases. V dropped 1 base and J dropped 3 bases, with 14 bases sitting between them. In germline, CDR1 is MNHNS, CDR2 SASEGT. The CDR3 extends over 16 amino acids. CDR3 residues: CASSEESGRGTDTQYF. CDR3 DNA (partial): TGTGCCAGCAGTGAAGAGTCGGGCCGGGGGACAGATACG.

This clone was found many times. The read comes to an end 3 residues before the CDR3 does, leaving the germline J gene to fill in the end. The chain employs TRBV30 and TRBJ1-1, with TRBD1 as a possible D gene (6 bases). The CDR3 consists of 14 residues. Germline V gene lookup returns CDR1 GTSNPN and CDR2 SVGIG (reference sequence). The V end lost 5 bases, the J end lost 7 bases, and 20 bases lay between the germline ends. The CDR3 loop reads CAWARGGPTHEAFF. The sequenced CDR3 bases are TGTGCCTGGGCCCGGGGGGGGCCGACCCATGAA.

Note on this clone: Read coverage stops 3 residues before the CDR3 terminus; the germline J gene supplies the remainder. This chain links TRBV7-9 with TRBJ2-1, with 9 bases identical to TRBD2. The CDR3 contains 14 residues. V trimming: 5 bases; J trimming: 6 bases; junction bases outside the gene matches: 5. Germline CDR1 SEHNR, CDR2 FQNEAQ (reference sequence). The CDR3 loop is CASSPGLASNEQFF. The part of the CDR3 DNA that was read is TGTGCCAGCAGCCCAGGACTAGCGAGCAATGAG.